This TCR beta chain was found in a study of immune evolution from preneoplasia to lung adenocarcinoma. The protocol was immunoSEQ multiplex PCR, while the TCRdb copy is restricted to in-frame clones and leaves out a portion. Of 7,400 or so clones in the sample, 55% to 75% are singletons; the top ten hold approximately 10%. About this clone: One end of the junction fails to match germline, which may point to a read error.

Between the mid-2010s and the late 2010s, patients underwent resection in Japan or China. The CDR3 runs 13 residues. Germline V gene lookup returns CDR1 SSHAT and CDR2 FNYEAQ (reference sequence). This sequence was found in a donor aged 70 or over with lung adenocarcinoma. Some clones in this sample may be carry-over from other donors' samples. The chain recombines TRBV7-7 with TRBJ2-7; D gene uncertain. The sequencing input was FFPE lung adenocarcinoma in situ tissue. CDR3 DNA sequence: TGTGCTAGCAGCCTCGACGCACGAGGCGAGCAGTACTTC. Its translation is CASSLDARGEQYF.